The source of this TCR beta chain is a study of PD-1 blockade in classical Hodgkin lymphoma. The CDR3 runs to 15 residues. V shed 6 bases and J shed 3 bases, with 16 bases lying between them. Per germline, CDR1 SGHTA and CDR2 FQGNSA. Specified time point: cycle 4 day 1 (C4D1), after five to seven weeks of nivolumab. In every patient, relapse followed autologous stem cell transplantation, while exposure to brentuximab vedotin differed. Magnetic depletion of unwanted cells isolated CD4+ T cells from thawed PBMCs. This clone was observed a single time. This table comes from immunoSEQ multiplex PCR, and its TCRdb copy is limited to in-frame clones, with some not included. Seen here are under 35,000 clones, approximately 85% observed once, and the top ten hold about 2.4%.

The rearrangement joins TRBV7-2 to TRBJ2-3; D is uncertain. The clonotype was recovered from a human donor with classical Hodgkin lymphoma. The sequencing used CD4+ T cells from blood, collected before the fourth cycle of nivolumab. As DNA, the CDR3 is TGTGCCAGCAGGTCCTCTGGGGTTGGGACAGATACGCAGTATTTT. This sequence encodes CASRSSGVGTDTQYF.